This TCR beta chain is from a study of blood T cell repertoires in COVID-19. Study background: Acute and convalescent COVID-19 specimens originated in the United States, Italy and Spain. T cells, B-cell-depleted T cells, or PBMCs provided the cDNA or gDNA that served as material.

This clone appeared a single time. In the study's own analysis: Scientists estimated how many nucleated cells there were by amplifying reference gene primers. The table came from immunoSEQ multiplex PCR; TCRdb's copy has only in-frame clones and leaves some out. For V, J and clone size, that table is used; D and trimming come from the DNA. The sample holds 250,000 to 350,000 clones; around 87% are singletons and the top ten take approximately 8.1%. The V and J ends lost 7 bases and 4 bases, in that order; junction bases with no gene match: 10. Germline CDR1 LNHDA, CDR2 SQIVND (reference sequence). The CDR3 is 16 residues long.

The clonotype originates from a woman between 50 and 59 years old who had recovered from COVID-19. The chain joins TRBV19 to TRBJ2-5, with 12 bases lining up with TRBD1. Sequencing was performed on peripheral blood. This CDR3 is CASTPRGTGGTETQYF. DNA of the CDR3: TGTGCCAGTACCCCACGGGGGACAGGGGGCACAGAGACCCAGTACTTC.